Included here is one T cell receptor (beta chain) sequence, with context. The entry originates in a study of blood T cell repertoires in COVID-19. The junction had 17 bases not matched to a gene; V was cut back by 8 bases and J by 2 bases. The germline gives CDR1 SGDLS, CDR2 YYNGEE. This CDR3 is 17 amino acids long. Seattle patients were enrolled while actively infected and followed longitudinally. Per the original data handling: Nucleated cell number was recorded as an estimate derived from reference gene primer amplification. The data were produced by immunoSEQ multiplex PCR, yet TCRdb's version contains in-frame clones alone and is incomplete. V and J calls and clone size are those listed in that table; D and trimming were worked out from the DNA. The data contain about 250,000 clones, about nine tenths of them seen just once; the ten biggest clones take up about 0.8%.

This clonotype was sampled from a man aged 25 to 45 with COVID-19, enrolled during active disease. V and J are TRBV9 and TRBJ2-3, with 7 bases identical to TRBD2. Sequencing was performed on peripheral blood. The CDR3 is CASSEDGAGVNTDTQYF. The CDR3 DNA is TGTGCCAGTTCCGAGGACGGTGCGGGGGTAAACACAGATACGCAGTATTTT.